This record covers a single TCR beta chain. Among the donors, all were healthy bone marrow donors. The CDR3 extends over 14 amino acids. The V end lost 6 bases, the J end lost 6 bases, and 17 bases lay between the germline ends. Looked up from germline, CDR1 is MNHEY and CDR2 is SMNVEV (reference sequence). The sample comes from a study of cytomegalovirus exposure and HLA in healthy donors. About the research overall: Roughly 89 million unique TCR sequences came from HLA-typed donors in an early release.

The PCR ran on 60 Vbeta and 13 Jbeta primers. Profiled with immunoSEQ multiplex PCR; TCRdb holds only in-frame clones, not every one. The repertoire holds about 160,000 clones, with approximately 80% as singletons. The receptor comes from a male donor in good health and CMV-seronegative. The sequencing input was PBMCs. The chain recombines TRBV27 with TRBJ1-1; a weak D match, TRBD1 (6 bases). The CDR3 DNA reads as TGTGCCAGCAGAACCACCCCCAGGGGACCTGAAGCTTTCTTT. Its protein product is CASRTTPRGPEAFF.